A selection of T cell receptor beta chains follows, all from one sample in a study of shared clonotypes between healthy human individuals. Measured with immunoSEQ multiplex PCR; TCRdb has only the in-frame clones, and not every one. This sample has some 1,600,000 clones; about 98% occur once, and the top ten carry about 0.4%. Specimen: naive CD4+ T cells sorted from blood. The receptors stem from a man aged 25-40 years in good health. Each CDR3 is given with its conserved first and last residue. D genes are given only for firm matches. Only some rows state a clone size, as once, few, many or a class for expanded clones.

cdr3_length	d_call	v_call	clone_size	j_call	cdr3_aa	cdr3_nt
15	TRBD2	TRBV18	.	TRBJ2-7	CASSKTSGSSYEQYF	TGTGCCAGCTCGAAGACTAGCGGGTCGTCCTACGAGCAGTACTTC
14	TRBD1	TRBV9	.	TRBJ2-4	CASSVGLDRGPQYF	TGTGCCAGCAGCGTAGGGCTCGACAGGGGCCCACAGTACTTC
16	.	TRBV19	.	TRBJ2-2	CASSISEPANTGELFF	TGTGCCAGTAGTATCTCTGAGCCTGCGAACACCGGGGAGCTGTTTTTT
15	.	TRBV10-3	.	TRBJ2-2	CAIRGGRANTGELFF	TGTGCCATCAGAGGCGGACGAGCGAACACCGGGGAGCTGTTTTTT
16	.	TRBV6-5	.	TRBJ2-3	CASSYSGGLSTDTQYF	TGTGCCAGCAGTTACTCGGGGGGCCTAAGCACAGATACGCAGTATTTT
14	TRBD2	TRBV6-6	.	TRBJ2-7	CASSLAGGWYEQYF	TGTGCCAGCAGTCTAGCGGGAGGTTGGTACGAGCAGTACTTC
16	TRBD2	TRBV18	.	TRBJ2-7	CASSPLAGAVSYEQYF	TGTGCCAGCTCACCCCTAGCGGGAGCGGTTTCCTACGAGCAGTACTTC
16	TRBD2	TRBV19	.	TRBJ2-1	CASSNPGGWTYNEQFF	TGTGCCAGTAGTAATCCGGGAGGTTGGACCTACAATGAGCAGTTCTTC
13	.	TRBV5-4	.	TRBJ1-1	CASSLTGNTEAFF	TGTGCCAGCAGCTTAACAGGGAACACTGAAGCTTTCTTT
17	.	TRBV12-5	.	TRBJ2-1	CASGLILGKPFYNEQFF	TGTGCTAGTGGTTTGATTTTAGGAAAACCCTTCTACAATGAGCAGTTCTTC
13	.	TRBV5-1	.	TRBJ2-1	CASSLQPLDEQFF	TGCGCCAGCAGCTTACAACCATTAGATGAGCAGTTCTTC
14	.	TRBV28	.	TRBJ1-2	CASSLDLTYYGYTF	TGTGCCAGCAGTTTGGATTTGACCTACTATGGCTACACCTTC
15	.	TRBV5-1	.	TRBJ2-2	CASSLATGRTGELFF	TGCGCCAGCAGCTTGGCGACAGGGAGGACCGGGGAGCTGTTTTTT
12	.	TRBV14	.	TRBJ1-1	CASPYQNTEAFF	TGTGCCAGCCCCTACCAGAACACTGAAGCTTTCTTT
21	TRBD2	TRBV5-1	.	TRBJ2-7	CASSLALTTTGTSGRAYEQYF	TGCGCCAGCAGCTTGGCCTTGACCACGACCGGGACTAGCGGGAGGGCCTACGAGCAGTACTTC
12	.	TRBV5-5	.	TRBJ2-1	CASSLRLGEQFF	TGTGCCAGCAGCTTACGACTCGGTGAGCAGTTCTTC
15	TRBD2	TRBV5-1	once	TRBJ2-1	CASSLVAGVSNEQFF	TGCGCCAGCAGCTTGGTAGCGGGAGTTAGCAATGAGCAGTTCTTC
14	.	TRBV5-1	.	TRBJ1-2	CASRLGGSNYGYTF	TGCGCCAGCAGACTCGGGGGTTCTAACTATGGCTACACCTTC
14	TRBD2	TRBV27	.	TRBJ2-1	CAIASTSGNNEQFF	TGTGCCATCGCGTCGACTAGCGGAAACAATGAGCAGTTCTTC
16	TRBD2	TRBV7-8	.	TRBJ2-5	CASSLNSGLAAETQYF	TGTGCCAGCAGCTTAAATTCAGGACTAGCGGCCGAGACCCAGTACTTC